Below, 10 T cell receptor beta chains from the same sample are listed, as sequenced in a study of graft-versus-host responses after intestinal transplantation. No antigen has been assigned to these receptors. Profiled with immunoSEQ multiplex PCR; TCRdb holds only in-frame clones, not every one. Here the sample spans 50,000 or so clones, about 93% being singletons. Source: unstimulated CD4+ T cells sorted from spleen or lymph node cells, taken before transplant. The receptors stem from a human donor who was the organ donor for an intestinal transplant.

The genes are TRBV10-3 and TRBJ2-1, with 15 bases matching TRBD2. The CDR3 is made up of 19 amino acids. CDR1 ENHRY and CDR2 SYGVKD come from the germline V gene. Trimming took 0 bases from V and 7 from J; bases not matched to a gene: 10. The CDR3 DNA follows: TGTGCCATCAGTGAGTCCGGGACTAGCGGGAGGTCCGTAAGGAATGAGCAGTTCTTC. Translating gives CAISESGTSGRSVRNEQFF.

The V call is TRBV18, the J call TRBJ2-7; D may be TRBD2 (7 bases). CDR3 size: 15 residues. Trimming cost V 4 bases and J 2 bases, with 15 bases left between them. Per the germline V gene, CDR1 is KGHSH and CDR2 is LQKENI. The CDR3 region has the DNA TGTGCCAGCTCACAGGGGAGGGGGATAACCTACGAGCAGTACTTC. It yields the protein CASSQGRGITYEQYF.

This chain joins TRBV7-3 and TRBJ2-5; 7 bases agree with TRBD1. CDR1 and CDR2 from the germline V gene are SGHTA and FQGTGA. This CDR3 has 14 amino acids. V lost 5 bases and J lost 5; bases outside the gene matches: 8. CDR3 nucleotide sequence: TGTGCCAGCAGCCACAGGGGCTCGGGGGAGACCCAGTACTTC. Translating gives CASSHRGSGETQYF.

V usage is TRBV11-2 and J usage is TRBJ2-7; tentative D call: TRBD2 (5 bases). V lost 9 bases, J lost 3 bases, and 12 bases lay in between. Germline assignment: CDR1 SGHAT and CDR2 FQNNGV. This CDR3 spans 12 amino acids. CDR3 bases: TGTGCCAGTTCCGGCCGGGGCTACGAGCAGTACTTC. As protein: CASSGRGYEQYF.

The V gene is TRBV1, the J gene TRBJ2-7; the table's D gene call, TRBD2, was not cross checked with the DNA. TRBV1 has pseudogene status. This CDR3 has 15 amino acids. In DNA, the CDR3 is TGCACCAGCAGCCAATCTAGCGGGGACCCCTACGAGCAGTACTTC. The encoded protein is CTSSQSSGDPYEQYF.

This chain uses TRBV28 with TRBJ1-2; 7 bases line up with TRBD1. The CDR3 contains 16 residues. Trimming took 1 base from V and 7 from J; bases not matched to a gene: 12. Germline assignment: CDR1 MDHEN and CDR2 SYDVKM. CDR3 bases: TGTGCCAGCAGTTTATCCGGACAGGCACTCAATGGTGGCTACACCTTC. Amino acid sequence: CASSLSGQALNGGYTF.

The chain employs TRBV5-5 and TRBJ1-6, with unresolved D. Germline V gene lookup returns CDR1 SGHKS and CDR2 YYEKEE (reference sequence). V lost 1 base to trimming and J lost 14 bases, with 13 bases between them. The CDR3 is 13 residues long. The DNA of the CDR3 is TGTGCCAGCAGCTTGTCGGATCTTGGGACCCTCCACTTT. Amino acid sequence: CASSLSDLGTLHF.

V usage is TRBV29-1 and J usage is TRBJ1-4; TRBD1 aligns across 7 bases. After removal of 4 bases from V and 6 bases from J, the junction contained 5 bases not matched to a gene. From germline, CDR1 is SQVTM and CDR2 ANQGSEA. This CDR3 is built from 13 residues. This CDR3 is CSVAIGGYEKLFF. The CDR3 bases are TGCAGCGTTGCGATAGGGGGCTATGAAAAACTGTTTTTT. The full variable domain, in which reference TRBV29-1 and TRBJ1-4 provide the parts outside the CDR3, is SAVISQKPSRDICQRGTSLTIQCQVDSQVTMMFWYRQQPGQSLTLIATANQGSEATYESGFVIDKFPISRPNLTFSTLTVSNMSPEDSSIYLCSVAIGGYEKLFFGSGTQLSVL.

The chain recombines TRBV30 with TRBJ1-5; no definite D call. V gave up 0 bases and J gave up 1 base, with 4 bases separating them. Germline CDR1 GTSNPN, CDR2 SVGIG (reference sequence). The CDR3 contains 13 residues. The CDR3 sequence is CAWSVGSNQPQHF. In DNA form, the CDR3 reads TGTGCCTGGAGTGTGGGGAGCAATCAGCCCCAGCATTTT.

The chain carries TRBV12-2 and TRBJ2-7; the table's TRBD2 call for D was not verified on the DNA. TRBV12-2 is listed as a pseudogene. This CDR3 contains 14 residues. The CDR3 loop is CASRLARGRHEQYF. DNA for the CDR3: TGTGCAAGTCGCTTAGCTCGCGGGAGGCACGAGCAGTACTTC.